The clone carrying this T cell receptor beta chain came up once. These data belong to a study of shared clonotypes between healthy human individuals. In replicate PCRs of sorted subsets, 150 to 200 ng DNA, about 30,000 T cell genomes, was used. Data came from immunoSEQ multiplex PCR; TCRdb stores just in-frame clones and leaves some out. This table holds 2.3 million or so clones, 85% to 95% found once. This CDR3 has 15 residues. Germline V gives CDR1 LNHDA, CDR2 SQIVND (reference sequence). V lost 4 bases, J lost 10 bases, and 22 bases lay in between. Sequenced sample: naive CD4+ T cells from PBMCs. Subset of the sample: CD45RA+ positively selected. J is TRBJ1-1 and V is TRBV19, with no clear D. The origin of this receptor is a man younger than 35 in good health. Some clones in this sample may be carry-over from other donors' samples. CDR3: CASSTPREVTGRAFF. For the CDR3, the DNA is TGTGCCAGTAGTACCCCAAGGGAGGTGACGGGAAGAGCTTTCTTT.